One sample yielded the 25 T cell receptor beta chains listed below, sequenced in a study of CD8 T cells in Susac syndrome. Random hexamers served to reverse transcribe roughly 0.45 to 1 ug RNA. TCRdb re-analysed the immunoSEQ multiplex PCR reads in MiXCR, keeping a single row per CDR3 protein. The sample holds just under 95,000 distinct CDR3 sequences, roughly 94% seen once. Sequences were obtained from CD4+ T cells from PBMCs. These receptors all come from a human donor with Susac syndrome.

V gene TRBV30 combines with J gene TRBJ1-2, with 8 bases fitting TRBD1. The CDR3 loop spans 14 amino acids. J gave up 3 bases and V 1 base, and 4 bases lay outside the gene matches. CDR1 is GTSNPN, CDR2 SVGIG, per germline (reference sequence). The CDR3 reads CAWSAMTGDYGYTF. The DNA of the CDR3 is TGTGCCTGGAGTGCTATGACAGGGGACTATGGCTACACCTTC.

The CDR3 region has the DNA TGTGCCAGCACACAGGGGTTCTCACCCCTCCACTTT. The encoded protein is CASTQGFSPLHF. J is TRBJ1-6 and V is TRBV25-1, with TRBD1 identical over 7 bases. The CDR3 runs 12 residues. Trimming took 7 bases from V and 10 from J; bases not matched to a gene: 4. Germline values: CDR1 MGHDK, CDR2 SYGVNS. Using reference TRBV25-1 and TRBJ1-6 for the parts outside the CDR3, the full variable domain is EADIYQTPRYLVIGTGKKITLECSQTMGHDKMYWYQQDPGMELHLIHYSYGVNSTEKGDLSSESTVSRIRTEHFPLTLESARPSHTSQYLCASTQGFSPLHFGNGTRLTVT.

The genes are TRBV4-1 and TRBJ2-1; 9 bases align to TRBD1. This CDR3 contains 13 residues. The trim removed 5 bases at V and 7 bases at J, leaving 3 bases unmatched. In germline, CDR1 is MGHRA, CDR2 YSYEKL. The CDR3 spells CASSGTGQNEQFF. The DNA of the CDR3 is TGCGCCAGCAGCGGGACAGGGCAGAATGAGCAGTTCTTC.

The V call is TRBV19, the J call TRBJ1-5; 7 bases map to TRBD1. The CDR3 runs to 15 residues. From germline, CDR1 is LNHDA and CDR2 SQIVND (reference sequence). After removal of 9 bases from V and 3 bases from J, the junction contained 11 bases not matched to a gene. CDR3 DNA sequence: TGTGCCAGCTGCGCCGGGACAGCCTTCAATCAGCCCCAGCATTTT. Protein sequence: CASCAGTAFNQPQHF.

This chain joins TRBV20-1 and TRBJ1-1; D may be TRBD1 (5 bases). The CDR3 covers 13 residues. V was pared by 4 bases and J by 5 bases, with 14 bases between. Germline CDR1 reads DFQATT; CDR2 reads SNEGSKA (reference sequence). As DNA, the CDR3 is TGCAGTGCTATACTGCCGGGGCAAACTGAAGCTTTCTTT. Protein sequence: CSAILPGQTEAFF.

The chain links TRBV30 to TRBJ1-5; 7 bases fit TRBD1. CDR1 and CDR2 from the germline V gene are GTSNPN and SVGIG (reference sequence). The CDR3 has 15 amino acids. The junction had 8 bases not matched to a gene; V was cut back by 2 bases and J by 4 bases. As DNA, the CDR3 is TGTGCCTGGAGTCCCACAGGGACAGTGAATCAGCCCCAGCATTTT. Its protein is CAWSPTGTVNQPQHF. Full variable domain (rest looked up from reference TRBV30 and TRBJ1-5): SQTIHQWPATLVQPVGSPLSLECTVEGTSNPNLYWYRQAAGRGLQLLFYSVGIGQISSEVPQNLSASRPQDRQFILSSKKLLLSDSGFYLCAWSPTGTVNQPQHFGDGTRLSIL.

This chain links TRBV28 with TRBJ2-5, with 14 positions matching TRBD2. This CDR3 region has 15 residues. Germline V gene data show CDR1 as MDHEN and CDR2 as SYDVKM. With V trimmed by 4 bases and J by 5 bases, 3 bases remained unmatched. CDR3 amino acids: CASSWTSGGRETQYF. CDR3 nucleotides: TGTGCCAGCAGTTGGACTAGCGGGGGGCGGGAGACCCAGTACTTC.

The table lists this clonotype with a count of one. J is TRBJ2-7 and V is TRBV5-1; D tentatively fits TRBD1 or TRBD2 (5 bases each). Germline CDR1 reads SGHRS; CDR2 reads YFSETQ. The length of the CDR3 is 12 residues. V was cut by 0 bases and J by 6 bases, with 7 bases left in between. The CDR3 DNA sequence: TGCGCCAGCAGCTTGGGAGGGGTCGAGCAGTACTTC. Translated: CASSLGGVEQYF.

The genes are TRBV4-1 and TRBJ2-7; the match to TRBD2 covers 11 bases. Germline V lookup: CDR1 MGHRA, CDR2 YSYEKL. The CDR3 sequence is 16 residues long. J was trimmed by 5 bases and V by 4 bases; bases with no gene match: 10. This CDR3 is CASSLILGLAGDEQYF. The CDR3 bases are TGCGCCAGCAGCCTTATCCTCGGACTAGCGGGTGACGAGCAGTACTTC.

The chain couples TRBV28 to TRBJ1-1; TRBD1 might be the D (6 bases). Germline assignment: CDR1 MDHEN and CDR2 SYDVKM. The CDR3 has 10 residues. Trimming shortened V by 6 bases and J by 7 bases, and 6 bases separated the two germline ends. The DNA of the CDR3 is TGTGCCAGCAGGGACAGTGAAGCTTTCTTT. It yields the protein CASRDSEAFF.

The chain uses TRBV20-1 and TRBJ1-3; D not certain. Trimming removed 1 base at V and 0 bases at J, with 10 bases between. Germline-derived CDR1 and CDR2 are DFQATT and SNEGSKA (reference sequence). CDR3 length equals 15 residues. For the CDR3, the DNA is TGCAGTGCTAGAGCACGCCCAGGCTCTGGAAACACCATATATTTT. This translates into CSARARPGSGNTIYF.

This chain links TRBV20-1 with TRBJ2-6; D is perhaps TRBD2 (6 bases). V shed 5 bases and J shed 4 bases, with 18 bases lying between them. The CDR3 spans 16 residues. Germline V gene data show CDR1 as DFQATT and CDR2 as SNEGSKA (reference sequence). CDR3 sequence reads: CSAGGALGPGANVLTF. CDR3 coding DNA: TGCAGTGCTGGAGGGGCGCTGGGCCCCGGGGCCAACGTCCTGACTTTC.

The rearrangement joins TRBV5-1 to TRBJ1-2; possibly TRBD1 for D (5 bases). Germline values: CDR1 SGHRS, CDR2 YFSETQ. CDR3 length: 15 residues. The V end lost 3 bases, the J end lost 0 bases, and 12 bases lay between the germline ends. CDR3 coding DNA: TGCGCCAGCAGCTCTGACGGACAAGCTAACTATGGCTACACCTTC. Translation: CASSSDGQANYGYTF.

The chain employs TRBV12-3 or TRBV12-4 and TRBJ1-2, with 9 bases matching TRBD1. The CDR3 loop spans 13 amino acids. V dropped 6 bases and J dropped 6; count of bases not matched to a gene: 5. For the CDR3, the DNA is TGTGCCAGCAGCATACAGGGGGCGGATGGCTACACCTTC. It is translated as CASSIQGADGYTF.

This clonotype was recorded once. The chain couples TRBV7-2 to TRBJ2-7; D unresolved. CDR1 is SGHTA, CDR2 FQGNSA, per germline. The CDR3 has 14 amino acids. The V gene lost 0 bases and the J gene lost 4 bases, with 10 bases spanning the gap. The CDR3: CASSLASTDYEQYF. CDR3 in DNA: TGTGCCAGCAGCTTAGCATCGACCGATTACGAGCAGTACTTC.

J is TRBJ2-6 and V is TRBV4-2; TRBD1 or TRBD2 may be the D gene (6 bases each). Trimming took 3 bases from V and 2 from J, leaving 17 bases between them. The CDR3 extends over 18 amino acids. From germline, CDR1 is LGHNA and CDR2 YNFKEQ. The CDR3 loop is CASSQPGQRVAGANVLTF. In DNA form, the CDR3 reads TGTGCCAGCAGCCAGCCTGGACAGCGGGTAGCTGGGGCCAACGTCCTGACTTTC.

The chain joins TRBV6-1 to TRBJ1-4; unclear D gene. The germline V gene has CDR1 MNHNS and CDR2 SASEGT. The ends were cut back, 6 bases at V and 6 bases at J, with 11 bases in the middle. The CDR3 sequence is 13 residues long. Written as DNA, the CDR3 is TGTGCCAGCAGCTCCTGGACCGATGAAAAACTGTTTTTT. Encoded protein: CASSSWTDEKLFF.

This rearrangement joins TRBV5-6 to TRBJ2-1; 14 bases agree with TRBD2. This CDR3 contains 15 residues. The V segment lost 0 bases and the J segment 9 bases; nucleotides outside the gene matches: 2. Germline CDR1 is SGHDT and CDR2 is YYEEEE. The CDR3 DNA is TGTGCCAGCAGCTTGGGACTAGCGGGGGGGCGTGAGCAGTTCTTC. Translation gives CASSLGLAGGREQFF.

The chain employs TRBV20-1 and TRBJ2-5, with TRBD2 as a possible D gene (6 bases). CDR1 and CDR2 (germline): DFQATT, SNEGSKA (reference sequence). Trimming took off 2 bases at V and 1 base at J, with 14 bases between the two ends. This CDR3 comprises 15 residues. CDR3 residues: CSARRPAGIQETQYF. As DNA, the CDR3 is TGCAGTGCTAGACGCCCCGCGGGAATCCAAGAGACCCAGTACTTC.

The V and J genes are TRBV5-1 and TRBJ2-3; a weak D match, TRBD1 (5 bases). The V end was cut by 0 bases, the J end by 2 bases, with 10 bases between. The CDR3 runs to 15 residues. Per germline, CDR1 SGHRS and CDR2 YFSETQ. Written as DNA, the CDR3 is TGCGCCAGCAGCTTGGCAGGGAACCCCACAGATACGCAGTATTTT. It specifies CASSLAGNPTDTQYF.

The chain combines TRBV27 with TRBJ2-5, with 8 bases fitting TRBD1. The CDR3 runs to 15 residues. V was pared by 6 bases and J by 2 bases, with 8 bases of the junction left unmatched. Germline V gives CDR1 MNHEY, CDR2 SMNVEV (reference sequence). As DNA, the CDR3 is TGTGCCAGCAGCCTTGACAGGGGCGAACAAGAGACCCAGTACTTC. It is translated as CASSLDRGEQETQYF.

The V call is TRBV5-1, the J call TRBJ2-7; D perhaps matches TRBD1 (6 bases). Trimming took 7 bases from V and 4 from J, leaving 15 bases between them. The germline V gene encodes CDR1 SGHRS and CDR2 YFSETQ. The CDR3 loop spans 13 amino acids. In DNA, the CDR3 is TGCGCCAGCGGGCAGGGGAAGGGTTACGAGCAGTACTTC. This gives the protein CASGQGKGYEQYF. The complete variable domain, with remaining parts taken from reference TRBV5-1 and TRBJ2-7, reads KAGVTQTPRYLIKTRGQQVTLSCSPISGHRSVSWYQQTPGQGLQFLFEYFSETQRNKGNFPGRFSGRQFSNSRSEMNVSTLELGDSALYLCASGQGKGYEQYFGPGTRLTVT.

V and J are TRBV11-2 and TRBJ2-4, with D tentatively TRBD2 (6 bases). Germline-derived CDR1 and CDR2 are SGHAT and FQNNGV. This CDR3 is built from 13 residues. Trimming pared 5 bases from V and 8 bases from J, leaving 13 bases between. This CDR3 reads CASSRPGGDIQYF. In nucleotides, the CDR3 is TGTGCCAGCAGCCGACCCGGGGGAGACATTCAGTACTTC.

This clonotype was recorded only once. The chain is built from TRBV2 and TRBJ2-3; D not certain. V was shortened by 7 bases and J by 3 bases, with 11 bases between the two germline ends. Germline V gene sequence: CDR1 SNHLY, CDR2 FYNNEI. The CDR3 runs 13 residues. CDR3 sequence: CASKTYLTDTQYF. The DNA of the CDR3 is TGTGCCAGCAAGACATATCTGACAGATACGCAGTATTTT.

The CDR3 sequence: CASSDRGFF. CDR3 coding DNA: TGTGCCAGCAGTGACAGGGGGTTCTTT. The V and J genes are TRBV2 and TRBJ1-1, with 7 bases fitting TRBD1. The CDR3 has 9 amino acids. The V gene's germline CDR1 is SNHLY and CDR2 FYNNEI. With V trimmed by 3 bases and J by 14 bases, 0 bases remained unmatched.